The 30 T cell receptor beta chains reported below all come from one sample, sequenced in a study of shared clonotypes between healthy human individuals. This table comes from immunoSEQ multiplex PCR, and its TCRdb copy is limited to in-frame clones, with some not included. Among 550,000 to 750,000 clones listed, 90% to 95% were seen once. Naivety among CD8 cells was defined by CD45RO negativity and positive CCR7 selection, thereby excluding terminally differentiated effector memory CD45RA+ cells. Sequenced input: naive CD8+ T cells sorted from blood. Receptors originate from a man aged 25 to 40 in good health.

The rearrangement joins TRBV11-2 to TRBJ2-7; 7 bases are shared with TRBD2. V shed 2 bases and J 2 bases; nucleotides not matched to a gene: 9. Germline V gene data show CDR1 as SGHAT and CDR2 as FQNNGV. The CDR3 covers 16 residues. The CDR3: CASSLTRDYKAYEQYF. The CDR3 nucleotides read TGTGCCAGCAGCTTAACGCGGGACTACAAGGCCTACGAGCAGTACTTC. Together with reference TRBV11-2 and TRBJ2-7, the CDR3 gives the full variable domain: EAGVAQSPRYKIIEKRQSVAFWCNPISGHATLYWYQQILGQGPKLLIQFQNNGVVDDSQLPKDRFSAERLKGVDSTLKIQPAKLEDSAVYLCASSLTRDYKAYEQYFGPGTRLTVT.

This CDR3 reads CASSLRSGPGNTIYF. The DNA for the CDR3 is TGTGCCAGCAGCTTAAGGTCAGGGCCTGGAAACACCATATATTTT. This chain joins TRBV7-2 and TRBJ1-3; possibly TRBD1 for D (5 bases). V gave up 2 bases and J gave up 2 bases, with 10 bases separating them. The germline gives CDR1 SGHTA, CDR2 FQGNSA. The CDR3 is 15 amino acids. The complete variable domain, with remaining parts taken from reference TRBV7-2 and TRBJ1-3, reads GAGVSQSPSNKVTEKGKDVELRCDPISGHTALYWYRQSLGQGLEFLIYFQGNSAPDKSGLPSDRFSAERTGGSVSTLTIQRTQQEDSAVYLCASSLRSGPGNTIYFGEGSWLTVV.

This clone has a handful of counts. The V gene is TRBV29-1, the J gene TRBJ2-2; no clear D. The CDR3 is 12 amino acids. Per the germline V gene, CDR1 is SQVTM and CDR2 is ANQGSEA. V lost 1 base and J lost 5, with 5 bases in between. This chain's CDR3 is CSVEAETGELFF. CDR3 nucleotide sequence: TGCAGCGTTGAAGCTGAGACCGGGGAGCTGTTTTTT.

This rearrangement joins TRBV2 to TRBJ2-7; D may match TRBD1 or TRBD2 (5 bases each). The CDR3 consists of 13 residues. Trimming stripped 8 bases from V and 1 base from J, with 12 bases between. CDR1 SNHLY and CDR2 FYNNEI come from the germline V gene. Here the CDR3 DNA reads TGTGCCAGCGCCCGGGACCGTTCCTACGAGCAGTACTTC. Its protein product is CASARDRSYEQYF.

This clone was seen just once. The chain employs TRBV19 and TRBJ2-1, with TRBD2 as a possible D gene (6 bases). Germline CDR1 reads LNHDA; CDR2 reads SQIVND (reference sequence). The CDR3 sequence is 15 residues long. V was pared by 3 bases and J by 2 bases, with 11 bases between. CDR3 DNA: TGTGCCAGTAGTATTCTAGCGCGAGCCTACAATGAGCAGTTCTTC. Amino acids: CASSILARAYNEQFF. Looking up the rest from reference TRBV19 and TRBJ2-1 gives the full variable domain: DGGITQSPKYLFRKEGQNVTLSCEQNLNHDAMYWYRQDPGQGLRLIYYSQIVNDFQKGDIAEGYSVSREKKESFPLTVTSAQKNPTAFYLCASSILARAYNEQFFGPGTRLTVL.

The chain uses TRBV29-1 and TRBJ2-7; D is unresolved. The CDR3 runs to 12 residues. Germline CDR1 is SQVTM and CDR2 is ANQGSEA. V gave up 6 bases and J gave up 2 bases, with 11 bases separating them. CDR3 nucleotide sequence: TGCAGCGTGTGTACAAATACCTACGAGCAGTACTTC. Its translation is CSVCTNTYEQYF.

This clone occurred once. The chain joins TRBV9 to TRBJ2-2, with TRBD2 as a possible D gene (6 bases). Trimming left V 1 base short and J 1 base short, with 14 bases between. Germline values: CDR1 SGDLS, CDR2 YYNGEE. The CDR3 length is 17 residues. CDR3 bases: TGTGCCAGCAGCGTATATTTGTCGGGGGTGAACACCGGGGAGCTGTTTTTT. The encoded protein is CASSVYLSGVNTGELFF.

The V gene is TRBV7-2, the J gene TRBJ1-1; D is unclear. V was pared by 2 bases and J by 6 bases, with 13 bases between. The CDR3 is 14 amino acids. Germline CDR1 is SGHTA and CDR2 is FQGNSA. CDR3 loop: CASSLWGPGAEAFF. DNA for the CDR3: TGTGCCAGCAGCTTATGGGGTCCGGGCGCTGAAGCTTTCTTT.

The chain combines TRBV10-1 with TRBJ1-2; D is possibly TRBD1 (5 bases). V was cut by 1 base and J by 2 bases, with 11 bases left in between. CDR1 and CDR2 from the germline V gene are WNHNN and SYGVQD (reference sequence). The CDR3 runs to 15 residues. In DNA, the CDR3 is TGCGCCAGCAGTGAGTTGAGGGGAACCAACTATGGCTACACCTTC. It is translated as CASSELRGTNYGYTF.

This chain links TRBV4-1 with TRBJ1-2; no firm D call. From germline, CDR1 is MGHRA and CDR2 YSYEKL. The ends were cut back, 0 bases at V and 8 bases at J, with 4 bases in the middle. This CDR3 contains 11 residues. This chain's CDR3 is CASSQDQGYTF. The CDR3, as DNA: TGCGCCAGCAGCCAAGATCAGGGCTACACCTTC.

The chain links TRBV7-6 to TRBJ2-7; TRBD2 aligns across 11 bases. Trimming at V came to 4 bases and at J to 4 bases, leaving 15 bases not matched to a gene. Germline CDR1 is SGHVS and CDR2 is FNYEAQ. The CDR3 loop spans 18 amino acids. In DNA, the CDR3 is TGTGCCAGCAGCTCGATAGCGGGAGGGCTTCCCCACCCTTACGAGCAGTACTTC. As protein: CASSSIAGGLPHPYEQYF.

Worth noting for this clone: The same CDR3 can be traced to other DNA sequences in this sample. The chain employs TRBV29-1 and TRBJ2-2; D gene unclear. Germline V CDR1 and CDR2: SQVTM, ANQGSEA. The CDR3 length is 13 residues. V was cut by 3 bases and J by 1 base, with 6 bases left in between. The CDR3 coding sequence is TGCAGCGTTGAGAGACAGAACACCGGGGAGCTGTTTTTT. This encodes CSVERQNTGELFF.

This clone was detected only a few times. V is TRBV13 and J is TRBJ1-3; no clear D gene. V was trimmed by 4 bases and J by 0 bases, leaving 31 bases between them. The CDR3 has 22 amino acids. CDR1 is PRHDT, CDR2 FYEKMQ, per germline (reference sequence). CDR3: CASSSVLGVSKLTQASGNTIYF. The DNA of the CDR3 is TGTGCCAGCAGCTCCGTTCTCGGGGTCTCCAAATTAACTCAAGCCTCTGGAAACACCATATATTTT. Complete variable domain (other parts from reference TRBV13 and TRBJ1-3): AAGVIQSPRHLIKEKRETATLKCYPIPRHDTVYWYQQGPGQDPQFLISFYEKMQSDKGSIPDRFSAQQFSDYHSELNMSSLELGDSALYFCASSSVLGVSKLTQASGNTIYFGEGSWLTVV.

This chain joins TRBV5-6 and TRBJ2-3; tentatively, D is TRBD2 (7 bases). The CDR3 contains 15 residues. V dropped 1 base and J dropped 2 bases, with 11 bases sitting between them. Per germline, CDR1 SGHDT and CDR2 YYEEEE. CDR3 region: CASSLWGGNTDTQYF. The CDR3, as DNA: TGTGCCAGCAGCTTGTGGGGGGGCAACACAGATACGCAGTATTTT.

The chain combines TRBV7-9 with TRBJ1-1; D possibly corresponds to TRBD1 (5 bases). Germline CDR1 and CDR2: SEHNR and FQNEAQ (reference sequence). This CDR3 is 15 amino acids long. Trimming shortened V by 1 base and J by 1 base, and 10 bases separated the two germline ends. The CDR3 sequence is CASSLDSQGNTEAFF. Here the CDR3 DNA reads TGTGCCAGCAGCTTAGATAGCCAGGGGAACACTGAAGCTTTCTTT.

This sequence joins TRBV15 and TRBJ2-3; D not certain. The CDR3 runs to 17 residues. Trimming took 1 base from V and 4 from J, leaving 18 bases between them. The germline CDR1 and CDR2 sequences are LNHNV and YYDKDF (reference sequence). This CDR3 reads CATSRVGVLPLPDTQYF. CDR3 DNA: TGTGCCACCAGCAGAGTTGGGGTGCTCCCCCTCCCAGATACGCAGTATTTT.

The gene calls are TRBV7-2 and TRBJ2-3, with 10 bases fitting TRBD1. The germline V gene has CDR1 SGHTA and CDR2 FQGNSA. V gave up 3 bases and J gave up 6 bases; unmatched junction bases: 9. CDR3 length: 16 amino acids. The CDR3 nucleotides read TGTGCCAGCAGCTTCGGAGGGACAGGGGCCCGGGATACGCAGTATTTT. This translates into CASSFGGTGARDTQYF.

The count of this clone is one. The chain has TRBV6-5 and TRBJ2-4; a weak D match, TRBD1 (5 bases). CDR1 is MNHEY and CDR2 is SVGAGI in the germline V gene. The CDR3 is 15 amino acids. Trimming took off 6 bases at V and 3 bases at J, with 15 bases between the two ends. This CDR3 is CASRLLQGSKNIQYF. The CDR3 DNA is TGTGCCAGCAGATTACTCCAGGGCAGCAAAAACATTCAGTACTTC.

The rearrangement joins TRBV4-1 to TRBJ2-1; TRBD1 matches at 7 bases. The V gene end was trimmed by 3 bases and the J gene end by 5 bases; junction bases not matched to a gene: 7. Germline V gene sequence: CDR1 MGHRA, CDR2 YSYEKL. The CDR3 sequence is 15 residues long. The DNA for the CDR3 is TGCGCCAGCAGCCACCCCGGGACAGCCGACAATGAGCAGTTCTTC. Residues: CASSHPGTADNEQFF.

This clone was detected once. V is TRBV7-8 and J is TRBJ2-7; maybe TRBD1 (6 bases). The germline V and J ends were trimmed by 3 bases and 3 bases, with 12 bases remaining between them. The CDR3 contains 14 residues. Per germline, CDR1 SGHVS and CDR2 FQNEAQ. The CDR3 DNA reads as TGTGCCAGCAGCTTTTTCCCAGGGGACTACGAGCAGTACTTC. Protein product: CASSFFPGDYEQYF.

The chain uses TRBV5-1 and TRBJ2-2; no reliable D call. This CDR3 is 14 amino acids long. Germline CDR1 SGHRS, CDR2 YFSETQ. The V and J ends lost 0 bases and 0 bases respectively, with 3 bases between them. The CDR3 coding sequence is TGCGCCAGCAGCTTGGAGTCGAACACCGGGGAGCTGTTTTTT. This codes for CASSLESNTGELFF.

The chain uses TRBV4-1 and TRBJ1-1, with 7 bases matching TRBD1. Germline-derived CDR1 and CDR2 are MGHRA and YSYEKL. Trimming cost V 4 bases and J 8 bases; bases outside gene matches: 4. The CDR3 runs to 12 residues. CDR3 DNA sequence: TGCGCCAGCAGCCCGCCGGGACAGGAAGCTTTCTTT. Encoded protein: CASSPPGQEAFF.

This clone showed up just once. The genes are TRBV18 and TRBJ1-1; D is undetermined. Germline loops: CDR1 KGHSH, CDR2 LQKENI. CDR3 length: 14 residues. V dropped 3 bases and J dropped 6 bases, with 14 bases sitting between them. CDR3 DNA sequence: TGTGCCAGCTCACCCCCAGTGGGGTGGCCTGAAGCTTTCTTT. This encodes CASSPPVGWPEAFF.

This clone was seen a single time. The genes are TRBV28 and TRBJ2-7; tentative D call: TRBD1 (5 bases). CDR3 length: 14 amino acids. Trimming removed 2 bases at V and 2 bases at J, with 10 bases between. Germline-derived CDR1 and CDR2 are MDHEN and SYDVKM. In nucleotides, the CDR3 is TGTGCCAGCAGTTTAACCCCAGGGACCTACGAGCAGTACTTC. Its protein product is CASSLTPGTYEQYF.

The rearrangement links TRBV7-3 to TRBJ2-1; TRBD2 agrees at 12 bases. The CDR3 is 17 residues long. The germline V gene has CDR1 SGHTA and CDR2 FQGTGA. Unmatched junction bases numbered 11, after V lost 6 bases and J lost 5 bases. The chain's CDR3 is CASSRLAGGPNDNEQFF. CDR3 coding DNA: TGTGCCAGCAGTCGTCTAGCGGGAGGGCCAAATGACAATGAGCAGTTCTTC.

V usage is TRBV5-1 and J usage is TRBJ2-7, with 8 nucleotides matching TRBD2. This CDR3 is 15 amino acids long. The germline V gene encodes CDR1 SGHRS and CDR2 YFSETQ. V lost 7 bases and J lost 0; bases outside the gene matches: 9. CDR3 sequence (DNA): TGCGCCAGCCGGCCAGCGGGAGCGAGCTCCTACGAGCAGTACTTC. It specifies CASRPAGASSYEQYF.

In nucleotides, the CDR3 is TGCAGCGTTGAATATGGCACTGAAGCTTTCTTT. It encodes CSVEYGTEAFF. The genes are TRBV29-1 and TRBJ1-1; D call uncertain. Trimming took off 2 bases at V and 4 bases at J, with 5 bases between the two ends. Germline V gives CDR1 SQVTM, CDR2 ANQGSEA. This CDR3 spans 11 amino acids. The full variable domain, rest sourced from reference TRBV29-1 and TRBJ1-1, is SAVISQKPSRDICQRGTSLTIQCQVDSQVTMMFWYRQQPGQSLTLIATANQGSEATYESGFVIDKFPISRPNLTFSTLTVSNMSPEDSSIYLCSVEYGTEAFFGQGTRLTVV.

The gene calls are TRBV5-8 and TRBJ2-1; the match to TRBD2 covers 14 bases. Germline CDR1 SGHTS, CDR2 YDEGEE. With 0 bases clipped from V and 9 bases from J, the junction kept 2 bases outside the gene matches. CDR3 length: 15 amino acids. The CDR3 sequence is CASSLGLAGGLEQFF. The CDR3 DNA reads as TGTGCCAGCAGCTTGGGACTAGCGGGAGGGCTTGAGCAGTTCTTC.

CDR3 residues: CASSPGLAGGPGETQYF. The CDR3 DNA is TGTGCCAGCAGCCCAGGACTAGCGGGAGGGCCCGGAGAGACCCAGTACTTC. The chain couples TRBV7-9 to TRBJ2-5; 15 bases align to TRBD2. The CDR3 loop spans 17 amino acids. The J segment lost 4 bases and the V segment lost 5 bases, leaving 8 bases of the junction unmatched. Germline V lookup: CDR1 SEHNR, CDR2 FQNEAQ (reference sequence).

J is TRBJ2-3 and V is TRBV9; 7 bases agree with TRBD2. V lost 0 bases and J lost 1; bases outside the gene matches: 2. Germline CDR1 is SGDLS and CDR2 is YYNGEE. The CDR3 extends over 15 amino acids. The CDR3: CASSVGGSRTDTQYF. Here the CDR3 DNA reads TGTGCCAGCAGCGTAGGCGGGAGCCGCACAGATACGCAGTATTTT.